The 8 T cell receptor beta chains listed next were all sequenced from one sample in a study of a mutant IDH1 vaccine in newly diagnosed glioma. The time point is: week 47, end of study. Each dose of the vaccine consisted of 300 ug of mutant IDH1 20-mer peptide, with topical imiquimod. Antigen specificity for these receptors is unknown. TCRdb's copy holds only in-frame clones and misses some; the assay was immunoSEQ multiplex PCR. The sample lists tens of thousands of clones, roughly 70% occurring once. The material was PBMCs, obtained from a glioma patient whose treatment included an IDH1 peptide vaccine. These receptor sequences come from a man aged 40-55 years with glioma.

This chain links TRBV10-1 with TRBJ2-1, with D possibly called TRBD1 or TRBD2 (5 bases each). This CDR3 region has 15 residues. V shed 3 bases and J shed 3 bases, with 12 bases lying between them. Germline CDR1 reads WNHNN; CDR2 reads SYGVQD (reference sequence). In nucleotides, the CDR3 is TGCGCCAGCAGTGATTCCTTGGGGGACTACAATGAGCAGTTCTTC. It specifies CASSDSLGDYNEQFF.

The chain is built from TRBV5-1 and TRBJ2-2; D is unresolved. V lost 7 bases and J lost 0, with 10 bases in between. The germline V gene has CDR1 SGHRS and CDR2 YFSETQ. This CDR3 is 14 amino acids long. CDR3 DNA: TGCGCCAGCCAAGACCTATCGAACACCGGGGAGCTGTTTTTT. This codes for CASQDLSNTGELFF. The full variable domain, with the rest looked up from reference TRBV5-1 and TRBJ2-2, is KAGVTQTPRYLIKTRGQQVTLSCSPISGHRSVSWYQQTPGQGLQFLFEYFSETQRNKGNFPGRFSGRQFSNSRSEMNVSTLELGDSALYLCASQDLSNTGELFFGEGSRLTVL.

The rearrangement joins TRBV20-1 to TRBJ2-7, with 8 bases matching TRBD1. The CDR3 spans 11 residues. J was trimmed by 4 bases and V by 7 bases; bases with no gene match: 3. Germline CDR1 is DFQATT and CDR2 is SNEGSKA (reference sequence). DNA of the CDR3: TGCAGTGGACAGGGGACATACGAGCAGTACTTC. Its translation: CSGQGTYEQYF.

The V call is TRBV5-6, the J call TRBJ1-2; D ambiguous. The length of the CDR3 is 14 residues. The V end lost 5 bases, the J end lost 0 bases, and 11 bases lay between the germline ends. The germline V gene encodes CDR1 SGHDT and CDR2 YYEEEE. The CDR3 nucleotides are TGTGCCAGCAGGGGTCTAGGAGCTAACTATGGCTACACCTTC. Translation: CASRGLGANYGYTF.

Sample share makes this clone medium-sized (0.01 to 0.1%). CDR3 amino acids: CASSTSRNTIYF. The CDR3 region has the DNA TGTGCCAGCAGTACCAGCCGAAACACCATATATTTT. The chain joins TRBV25-1 to TRBJ1-3; D uncertain. The CDR3 has 12 amino acids. V gave up 5 bases and J gave up 5 bases, with 7 bases separating them. CDR1 MGHDK and CDR2 SYGVNS come from the germline V gene.

The chain uses TRBV4-3 and TRBJ2-3; D is ambiguous. Germline V lookup: CDR1 LGHNA, CDR2 YSLEER. CDR3 length: 15 residues. V was cut by 1 base and J by 2 bases, with 10 bases left in between. CDR3 amino acids: CASSQAATDTDTQYF. DNA for the CDR3: TGCGCCAGCAGCCAAGCAGCCACAGACACAGATACGCAGTATTTT.

This sequence joins TRBV5-4 and TRBJ2-7; 8 bases align to TRBD1. CDR1 SGHNT and CDR2 YYREEE come from the germline V gene (reference sequence). CDR3 size: 14 residues. With V trimmed by 0 bases and J by 4 bases, 3 bases remained unmatched. DNA of the CDR3: TGTGCCAGCAGCTTGGGAGGACAGGGATACGAGCAGTACGTC. It is translated as CASSLGGQGYEQYV.

This chain's CDR3 is CASSPRGGLAGGQYF. The CDR3 region has the DNA TGTGCCAGCAGCCCCAGGGGGGGACTAGCGGGCGGGCAGTACTTC. The chain is built from TRBV14 and TRBJ2-7; 12 bases map to TRBD2. The V gene's germline CDR1 is SGHDN and CDR2 FVKESK. V lost 4 bases to trimming and J lost 9 bases; unmatched junction nucleotides: 10. The CDR3 is 15 amino acids.